Here is one T cell receptor beta chain with its context. Antigen unknown. Here immunoSEQ multiplex PCR was the method, and the copy in TCRdb shows in-frame clones only, minus some. The sample has 120,000 to 150,000 clones; roughly 90% are singletons. This sample stems from a study of T cell responses to AZD1222 COVID-19 vaccine. Study as a whole: Pooling was applied to second doses at about 4 or about 12 weeks.

Study-level points and caveats: AZD1222 recipients seropositive at baseline numbered only 5 or 6. Sampling captured repertoires only after the peak T cell response.

Trimming took 6 bases from V and 3 from J, leaving 14 bases between them. In germline, CDR1 is LGHDT, CDR2 YNNKEL (reference sequence). The CDR3 sequence is 14 residues long. The receptor comes from an adult in good health. The J gene is TRBJ1-1, the V gene TRBV3-1 (or the pseudogene TRBV3-2), with D possibly matching TRBD1 (6 bases). The sequences come from peripheral blood, collected on day 0 of AZD1222 vaccination. The CDR3 DNA follows: TGTGCCAGCAGTCGAACAGGGAGGGACACTGAAGCTTTCTTT. As protein: CASSRTGRDTEAFF.